This T cell receptor beta chain was sequenced during a study of T-cell memory formation after mild COVID-19. Overall study context: The TCR clusters were mostly specific to one donor.

TCRdb ran MiXCR on the 5' RACE reads and lists one entry per CDR3 protein. The profile shows about 430,000 distinct CDR3 sequences, about a sixth of them singletons. This clonotype occurred many times. V was clipped by 2 bases and J by 6 bases, with 13 bases between them. Germline V lookup: CDR1 KGHDR, CDR2 SFDVKD. The CDR3 is made up of 14 amino acids. The source of this sequence is a man aged 18 to 35 who had mild COVID-19 (a few samples of this study predate the infection). Cell type and time point are not known. The sequencing sample was made of PBMCs or a T cell subset sorted from them (not recorded which). V usage is TRBV24-1 and J usage is TRBJ2-7; D may correspond to TRBD1 or TRBD2 (6 bases each). In nucleotides, the CDR3 is TGTGCCACCAGTGATTCATCGGGGGCGGGCGAGCAGTACTTC. As protein: CATSDSSGAGEQYF.